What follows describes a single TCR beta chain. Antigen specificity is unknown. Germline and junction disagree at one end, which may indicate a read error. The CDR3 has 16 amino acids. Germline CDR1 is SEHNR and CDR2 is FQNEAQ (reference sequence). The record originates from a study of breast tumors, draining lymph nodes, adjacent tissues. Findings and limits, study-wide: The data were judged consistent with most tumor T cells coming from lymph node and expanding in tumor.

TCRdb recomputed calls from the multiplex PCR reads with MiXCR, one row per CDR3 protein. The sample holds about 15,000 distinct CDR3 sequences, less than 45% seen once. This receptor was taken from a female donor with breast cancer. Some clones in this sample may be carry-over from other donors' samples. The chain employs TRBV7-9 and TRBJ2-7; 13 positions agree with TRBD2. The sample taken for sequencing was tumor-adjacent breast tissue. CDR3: CASRLARLAGGNEQYF. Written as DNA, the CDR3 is TGTGCCAGCAGATTAGCGCGACTAGCGGGAGGTAACGAGCAGTACTTC.